This T cell receptor (beta chain) was found in a study of T cells after yellow fever vaccination. Whole-study results and caveats: Booster samples showed a return of most primary-vaccination clones (roughly 96% CD4, approximately 85% CD8). When the response was secondary, it was weaker but reached its peak faster, day 5 versus 15.

Conversion of TCR transcripts into cDNA relied on 5'RACE template switching, which added a universal primer site and UMIs. TCRdb fed the 5' RACE reads into MiXCR, producing one record per CDR3 protein. The sample lists around 610,000 distinct CDR3 sequences; roughly 13% were seen once. Trimming left V 2 bases short and J 8 bases short, with 9 bases between. This CDR3 comprises 13 residues. CDR1 is KGHDR and CDR2 is SFDVKD in the germline V gene. This clonotype was observed many times. The antigen is undetermined. This TCR was recovered from a man aged 25-45 years who received the YFV17D yellow fever vaccine. The V and J genes are TRBV24-1 and TRBJ2-1, with D perhaps matching TRBD2 (6 bases). Source: PBMCs, taken on the day of the yellow fever booster vaccination. CDR3 DNA: TGTGCCACCAGTGATTGGGGACTTGATGAGCAGTTCTTC. This encodes CATSDWGLDEQFF.